This entry lists 22 T cell receptor beta chains sequenced from one sample in a study of CD8 T cells in Susac syndrome. Reverse transcription used 0.5 to 1 ug RNA and random hexamers. TCRdb used MiXCR to reprocess the immunoSEQ multiplex PCR reads, holding one entry per CDR3 protein. The sample lists some 130,000 distinct CDR3 sequences, just under 95% occurring once. Material for sequencing was CD8+ T cells from PBMCs. These receptors were obtained from a human donor with Susac syndrome.

This chain links TRBV20-1 with TRBJ2-7, with 9 bases fitting TRBD2. The CDR3 extends over 14 amino acids. Germline V gives CDR1 DFQATT, CDR2 SNEGSKA (reference sequence). Trimming cost V 2 bases and J 2 bases; bases outside gene matches: 4. The CDR3 nucleotides read TGCAGTGCTAGAATGCTAGCGGGAACCTACGAGCAGTACTTC. It specifies CSARMLAGTYEQYF.

The V call is TRBV27, the J call TRBJ1-1; no definite D call. Germline V gene lookup returns CDR1 MNHEY and CDR2 SMNVEV (reference sequence). Trimming stripped 6 bases from V and 0 bases from J, with 8 bases between. This CDR3 spans 13 amino acids. CDR3 sequence reads: CASRGQMNTEAFF. CDR3 nucleotide sequence: TGTGCCAGCAGGGGCCAAATGAACACTGAAGCTTTCTTT.

This clonotype was detected once. The V gene is TRBV20-1, the J gene TRBJ2-7, with D perhaps matching TRBD2 (5 bases). The CDR3 is made up of 12 amino acids. Germline CDR1 DFQATT, CDR2 SNEGSKA (reference sequence). Deletions cut 6 bases from V and 1 base from J, with 10 bases between. CDR3 nucleotide sequence: TGCAGTGCCGAGACTACTTCCTACGAGCAGTACTTC. Its translation is CSAETTSYEQYF.

The V call is TRBV4-1, the J call TRBJ2-1, with D perhaps assigned TRBD1 or TRBD2 (5 bases each). Germline CDR1 is MGHRA and CDR2 is YSYEKL. V was trimmed by 3 bases and J by 5 bases, leaving 8 bases between them. The CDR3 extends over 13 amino acids. As DNA, the CDR3 is TGCGCCAGCAGCCACCTGGGGGACAATGAGCAGTTCTTC. It specifies CASSHLGDNEQFF.

The genes are TRBV19 and TRBJ1-5; 7 positions match TRBD1. J lost 4 bases, V lost 3 bases, and 21 bases had no gene match. Germline V lookup: CDR1 LNHDA, CDR2 SQIVND (reference sequence). There are 20 residues in the CDR3. The CDR3 DNA sequence: TGTGCCAGTAGTATTCGGGACAGTCCTGGCGCGTCACAGCTTAATCAGCCCCAGCATTTT. The encoded protein is CASSIRDSPGASQLNQPQHF.

V gene TRBV16 combines with J gene TRBJ2-5; 10 nucleotides match TRBD1. In germline, CDR1 is KGHSY, CDR2 FQNENV. The J segment lost 5 bases and the V segment lost 4 bases, leaving 4 bases of the junction unmatched. CDR3 size: 14 residues. DNA of the CDR3: TGTGCCAGCAGCCTGACAGGGGGCGAGGAGACCCAGTACTTC. Encoded protein: CASSLTGGEETQYF.

The J gene is TRBJ2-1, the V gene TRBV14; D unresolved. The CDR3 loop spans 15 amino acids. V was trimmed by 0 bases and J by 0 bases, leaving 6 bases between them. Germline values: CDR1 SGHDN, CDR2 FVKESK. The CDR3 loop reads CASSQDSDSYNEQFF. The CDR3 DNA sequence: TGTGCCAGCAGCCAAGATTCTGACTCCTACAATGAGCAGTTCTTC.

The chain combines TRBV20-1 with TRBJ2-7; no definite D call. The CDR3 has 16 residues. V was clipped by 0 bases and J by 0 bases, with 15 bases between them. Per the germline V gene, CDR1 is DFQATT and CDR2 is SNEGSKA (reference sequence). CDR3 amino acids: CSARDTRSQSSYEQYF. CDR3 nucleotides: TGCAGTGCTAGAGATACGAGGTCCCAAAGCTCCTACGAGCAGTACTTC.

The chain is built from TRBV25-1 and TRBJ2-2, with D unclear. Deletions cut 3 bases from V and 6 bases from J, with 8 bases between. The V gene's germline CDR1 is MGHDK and CDR2 SYGVNS. This CDR3 has 13 residues. The CDR3 bases are TGTGCCAGCAGTGACTCGGATCCCGGGGAGCTGTTTTTT. The encoded protein is CASSDSDPGELFF.

The chain couples TRBV12-3 or TRBV12-4 to TRBJ2-2, with 11 bases aligning to TRBD2. There are 14 residues in the CDR3. The V and J ends lost 6 bases and 6 bases, in that order; junction bases with no gene match: 3. DNA for the CDR3: TGTGCCAGCAGAATAGCGGGAGGGTCCGGGGAGCTGTTTTTT. Its protein product is CASRIAGGSGELFF.

The chain carries TRBV5-6 and TRBJ1-1, with D maybe TRBD1 (5 bases). CDR3 length equals 12 residues. The germline gives CDR1 SGHDT, CDR2 YYEEEE. V gave up 4 bases and J gave up 11 bases, with 15 bases separating them. In nucleotides, the CDR3 is TGTGCCAGCAGCCGGGGGGGACTGGGGGCTTTCTTT. It translates to CASSRGGLGAFF.

The chain joins TRBV12-5 to TRBJ2-1, with 9 positions matching TRBD2. V gave up 7 bases and J gave up 4 bases; unmatched junction bases: 5. Germline V gene sequence: CDR1 LGHNT, CDR2 FRNRAP. The CDR3 contains 14 residues. For the CDR3, the DNA is TGTGCTAGTGTAGGGGCGGGAGGGTACAATGAGCAGTTCTTC. Its protein is CASVGAGGYNEQFF. The full variable domain, with the rest looked up from reference TRBV12-5 and TRBJ2-1, is DARVTQTPRHKVTEMGQEVTMRCQPILGHNTVFWYRQTMMQGLELLAYFRNRAPLDDSGMPKDRFSAEMPDATLATLKIQPSEPRDSAVYFCASVGAGGYNEQFFGPGTRLTVL.

V usage is TRBV27 and J usage is TRBJ2-7, with D possibly matching TRBD1 (6 bases). CDR3 length equals 13 residues. V dropped 3 bases and J dropped 4 bases, with 10 bases sitting between them. Germline assignment: CDR1 MNHEY and CDR2 SMNVEV (reference sequence). The CDR3 sequence: CASSFNRDYEQYF. Here the CDR3 DNA reads TGTGCCAGCAGTTTCAACAGGGATTACGAGCAGTACTTC.

This chain links TRBV6-6 with TRBJ1-1, with D unresolved. The V and J ends lost 8 bases and 0 bases respectively, with 7 bases between them. Germline V CDR1 and CDR2: MNHNY, SVGAGI (reference sequence). The CDR3 length is 12 residues. In DNA, the CDR3 is TGTGCCAGCCTTCTCTTGAACACTGAAGCTTTCTTT. Its protein product is CASLLLNTEAFF.

The chain carries TRBV6-5 and TRBJ2-7; TRBD1 matches at 7 bases. The V and J ends lost 5 bases and 6 bases, in that order; junction bases with no gene match: 4. Germline values: CDR1 MNHEY, CDR2 SVGAGI. This CDR3 has 12 amino acids. The chain's CDR3 is CASSLGTAEQYF. The CDR3 DNA is TGTGCCAGCAGTCTCGGGACAGCCGAGCAGTACTTC.

This clonotype has a single count. The chain has TRBV20-1 and TRBJ2-7, with 7 nucleotides matching TRBD1. Losses at the gene ends were 6 bases for V and 3 bases for J; bases not matched to a gene: 5. Germline CDR1 DFQATT, CDR2 SNEGSKA (reference sequence). The CDR3 is 12 residues long. The CDR3 DNA sequence: TGCAGTGCGGGGGACAGTGACTACGAGCAGTACTTC. Amino acid sequence: CSAGDSDYEQYF.

This chain uses TRBV27 with TRBJ2-7; 9 bases are shared with TRBD1. With V trimmed by 8 bases and J by 4 bases, 6 bases remained unmatched. This CDR3 has 13 residues. Germline V gives CDR1 MNHEY, CDR2 SMNVEV (reference sequence). This chain's CDR3 is CASAGTGTYEQYF. CDR3 nucleotide sequence: TGTGCCAGCGCAGGGACAGGGACTTACGAGCAGTACTTC.

The genes are TRBV2 and TRBJ1-4, with 8 bases aligning to TRBD1. The CDR3 extends over 14 amino acids. The junction had 6 bases not matched to a gene; V was cut back by 4 bases and J by 8 bases. Germline assignment: CDR1 SNHLY and CDR2 FYNNEI. The CDR3 coding sequence is TGTGCCAGCAGTGCACAGGGGGTCCGGGAAAAACTGTTTTTT. Residues: CASSAQGVREKLFF.

The chain links TRBV7-9 to TRBJ2-7; D not certain. The CDR3 has 14 residues. V was pared by 5 bases and J by 2 bases, with 13 bases between. CDR1 and CDR2 (germline): SEHNR, FQNEAQ (reference sequence). The CDR3 region is CASSPSGFPYEQYF. CDR3 nucleotides: TGTGCCAGCAGCCCTTCTGGGTTCCCCTACGAGCAGTACTTC.

The chain carries TRBV27 and TRBJ2-7, with D perhaps matching TRBD1 (6 bases). Deletions cut 2 bases from V and 6 bases from J, with 17 bases between. CDR1 MNHEY and CDR2 SMNVEV come from the germline V gene (reference sequence). The length of the CDR3 is 15 residues. The CDR3 DNA sequence: TGTGCCAGCAGTTTAGAACAGGGTAGTTTGGTCGAGCAGTACTTC. This encodes CASSLEQGSLVEQYF.

The rearrangement uses TRBV5-5 and TRBJ1-3, with D possibly being TRBD1 (5 bases). The CDR3 is 11 residues long. Germline CDR1 SGHKS, CDR2 YYEKEE (reference sequence). V lost 7 bases, J lost 13 bases, and 15 bases lay in between. The CDR3 bases are TGTGCCAGCGTAACTACAGGTTGGATATATTTT. This gives the protein CASVTTGWIYF.

This chain joins TRBV12-3 or TRBV12-4 and TRBJ2-7; possible D gene TRBD2, 5 bases. This CDR3 has 12 residues. Deletions cut 3 bases from V and 7 bases from J, with 10 bases between. In DNA form, the CDR3 reads TGTGCCAGCAGTTTCGGGGTGAGGGAGCAGTACTTC. This translates into CASSFGVREQYF.